The 26 T cell receptor beta chains reported below all come from one sample, sequenced in a study of spatial heterogeneity in lung cancer. MiXCR, run by TCRdb on the 5' RACE reads, gives a single entry per CDR3 protein. The sample consists of about 120,000 distinct CDR3 sequences, approximately 12% of them appearing once. This sample's time point: blood at routine non-recurrence follow-up after resection. Sequencing of whole RNA from tumor, nontumor lung or frozen PBMC involved no sorting. The source material was PBMCs, sampled at follow-up. The source of these receptors is a male donor with early-stage non-small cell lung cancer.

This clonotype has ten or more counts. The chain recombines TRBV2 with TRBJ1-5; 9 bases are shared with TRBD1. J lost 2 bases, V lost 6 bases, and 5 bases had no gene match. This CDR3 region has 15 residues. Germline V gene sequence: CDR1 SNHLY, CDR2 FYNNEI. CDR3 DNA sequence: TGTGCCAGCAGACGACAGGGGGACGGCAATCAGCCCCAGCATTTT. Its translation: CASRRQGDGNQPQHF.

This clonotype was counted ten times or more. J is TRBJ2-7 and V is TRBV29-1; 7 bases agree with TRBD1. V gave up 6 bases and J gave up 6 bases; unmatched junction bases: 11. CDR3 size: 13 residues. Germline lookup yields CDR1 SQVTM and CDR2 ANQGSEA. This CDR3 reads CSVGGRGVSEQYF. DNA for the CDR3: TGCAGCGTAGGGGGCAGGGGAGTATCCGAGCAGTACTTC.

This clonotype has a count of ten or more. The chain uses TRBV4-2 and TRBJ2-1; TRBD1 might be the D (5 bases). V was shortened by 1 base and J by 0 bases, with 10 bases between the two germline ends. The length of the CDR3 is 16 residues. Germline CDR1 reads LGHNA; CDR2 reads YNFKEQ. CDR3 in DNA: TGTGCCAGCAGCCAAGCCCAGGGCGGCTCCTACAATGAGCAGTTCTTC. As protein: CASSQAQGGSYNEQFF.

This clonotype was counted many times. The J gene is TRBJ1-6, the V gene TRBV6-6, with 7 positions matching TRBD1. CDR1 is MNHNY and CDR2 is SVGAGI in the germline V gene (reference sequence). There are 12 residues in the CDR3. The ends lost 6 bases at V and 11 bases at J; junction bases unmatched: 4. The CDR3 reads CASRLQGPPLHF. Written as DNA, the CDR3 is TGTGCCAGCAGGCTACAGGGGCCACCCCTCCACTTT.

There are many counts of this clonotype. The chain joins TRBV27 to TRBJ2-3; TRBD1 might be the D (5 bases). The V end was cut by 5 bases, the J end by 0 bases, with 18 bases between. This CDR3 contains 17 residues. CDR1 and CDR2 from the germline V gene are MNHEY and SMNVEV (reference sequence). This CDR3 is CASSLLQGLFSTDTQYF. The CDR3 region has the DNA TGTGCCAGCAGTCTCTTGCAGGGCCTCTTTAGCACAGATACGCAGTATTTT.

The CDR3 nucleotides read TGTGCCAGCAGCCAAGAAGGGAGGACCTACGAGCAGTACTTC. Its translation: CASSQEGRTYEQYF. The chain carries TRBV4-2 and TRBJ2-7, with D possibly matching TRBD2 (6 bases). The germline gives CDR1 LGHNA, CDR2 YNFKEQ. V lost 0 bases, J lost 2 bases, and 8 bases lay in between. The CDR3 spans 14 residues.

The chain combines TRBV3-1 with TRBJ1-1; possibly TRBD1 for D (5 bases). This CDR3 region has 14 residues. Trimming removed 1 base from V and 4 bases from J, with 10 bases in between. Germline CDR1 and CDR2: LGHDT and YNNKEL (reference sequence). The CDR3 spells CASSQVSGGTEAFF. As DNA, the CDR3 is TGTGCCAGCAGCCAAGTATCGGGGGGCACTGAAGCTTTCTTT.

This clonotype was detected a few times. This rearrangement joins TRBV3-1 to TRBJ2-7; weak D call: TRBD2 (6 bases). V was cut by 4 bases and J by 2 bases, with 9 bases left in between. The CDR3 length is 13 residues. The germline V gene encodes CDR1 LGHDT and CDR2 YNNKEL (reference sequence). CDR3 loop: CASSRGVAYEQYF. DNA for the CDR3: TGTGCCAGCAGCCGCGGGGTCGCCTACGAGCAGTACTTC.

There are a few counts of this clonotype. This chain joins TRBV7-9 and TRBJ2-5; no clear D. With 4 bases removed from V and 2 bases from J, the gap between germline ends came to 14 bases. Per germline, CDR1 SEHNR and CDR2 FQNEAQ (reference sequence). The CDR3 spans 15 residues. The CDR3 reads CASSWDLQRQETQYF. In DNA form, the CDR3 reads TGTGCCAGCAGCTGGGATCTGCAACGGCAAGAGACCCAGTACTTC.

This clonotype has at least ten counts. This chain joins TRBV4-3 and TRBJ1-5; D is perhaps TRBD1 (5 bases). CDR3 length: 17 residues. Looked up from germline, CDR1 is LGHNA and CDR2 is YSLEER. The V gene lost 2 bases and the J gene lost 3 bases, with 17 bases spanning the gap. DNA for the CDR3: TGCGCCAGCAGCCAAAGTACGTATAGGGGTTCCAATCAGCCCCAGCATTTT. Residues: CASSQSTYRGSNQPQHF.

There are many counts of this clonotype. This rearrangement joins TRBV10-3 to TRBJ2-7; 10 bases line up with TRBD1. This CDR3 region has 12 residues. V lost 11 bases to trimming and J lost 4 bases; unmatched junction nucleotides: 5. Germline CDR1 reads ENHRY; CDR2 reads SYGVKD. CDR3 sequence: CASGQGGYEQYF. CDR3 nucleotides: TGTGCCTCCGGACAGGGGGGATACGAGCAGTACTTC.

This clonotype was detected only a few times. This chain joins TRBV25-1 and TRBJ2-7; 11 bases map to TRBD2. The CDR3 extends over 15 amino acids. From germline, CDR1 is MGHDK and CDR2 SYGVNS. V trimming: 9 bases; J trimming: 3 bases; junction bases outside the gene matches: 10. In DNA form, the CDR3 reads TGTGCCAGTACCAAGACGGGACTAGCGGACTACGAGCAGTACTTC. Translation: CASTKTGLADYEQYF.

This clonotype appeared many times. The rearrangement links TRBV7-3 to TRBJ1-6; D is uncertain. The ends were cut back, 8 bases at V and 9 bases at J, with 14 bases in the middle. Germline-derived CDR1 and CDR2 are SGHTA and FQGTGA. This CDR3 is 13 amino acids long. The CDR3 DNA reads TGTGCCAGCGCGAACGGGAAAAGTTCACCCCTCCACTTT. Its protein product is CASANGKSSPLHF.

For the CDR3, the DNA is TGTGCCACCACGGGGCGCGATCAGCCCCAGCATTTT. This codes for CATTGRDQPQHF. This chain joins TRBV6-1 and TRBJ1-5; possibly TRBD1 for D (5 bases). Trimming left V 10 bases short and J 5 bases short, with 12 bases between. The CDR3 has 12 amino acids. Germline V gives CDR1 MNHNS, CDR2 SASEGT.

This clonotype occurred a few times. This rearrangement joins TRBV6-2 or TRBV6-3 to TRBJ1-4; D might be TRBD1 (6 bases). With 6 bases removed from V and 8 bases from J, the gap between germline ends came to 19 bases. CDR1 is MNHEY and CDR2 is SVGEGT in the germline V gene. The CDR3 has 15 amino acids. CDR3 bases: TGTGCCAGCAGAGCAGGGGCGCGGGTATGGGAAAAACTGTTTTTT. Its protein is CASRAGARVWEKLFF.

This clonotype was observed at least ten times. V usage is TRBV6-5 and J usage is TRBJ1-2; 7 bases are a match to TRBD1. V gave up 4 bases and J gave up 8 bases; unmatched junction bases: 4. The V gene's germline CDR1 is MNHEY and CDR2 SVGAGI. CDR3 length: 12 residues. The CDR3 here is CASSSPGGGYTF. The CDR3, as DNA: TGTGCCAGCAGTTCCCCAGGGGGAGGCTACACCTTC.

Only a few counts were recorded for this clonotype. This chain links TRBV7-6 with TRBJ1-1, with D maybe TRBD1 (6 bases). The germline V and J ends were trimmed by 5 bases and 1 base, with 14 bases remaining between them. The CDR3 consists of 15 residues. The germline V gene has CDR1 SGHVS and CDR2 FNYEAQ. The CDR3 DNA reads as TGTGCCAGCAGCCGAGTGGGGGGCGAGAACACTGAAGCTTTCTTT. Translation: CASSRVGGENTEAFF.

The rearrangement joins TRBV6-2 or TRBV6-3 to TRBJ1-1; 7 nucleotides agree with TRBD1. The germline CDR1 and CDR2 sequences are MNHEY and SVGEGT. There are 11 residues in the CDR3. V trimming: 9 bases; J trimming: 7 bases; junction bases outside the gene matches: 5. The CDR3 sequence is CASMDRLEAFF. The CDR3, as DNA: TGTGCCAGTATGGACAGGCTTGAAGCTTTCTTT.

Many counts were recorded for this clonotype. The gene calls are TRBV3-1 and TRBJ1-5, with D possibly matching TRBD1 (5 bases). V lost 3 bases and J 0 bases, leaving 9 bases between the germline ends. The CDR3 loop spans 15 amino acids. The germline V gene has CDR1 LGHDT and CDR2 YNNKEL (reference sequence). DNA for the CDR3: TGTGCCAGCAGCCAGACGGGGGGTAGCAATCAGCCCCAGCATTTT. Protein product: CASSQTGGSNQPQHF.

This clonotype was detected a few times. This chain uses TRBV4-2 with TRBJ1-5; D is unclear. The V gene's germline CDR1 is LGHNA and CDR2 YNFKEQ. The V gene lost 0 bases and the J gene lost 5 bases, with 5 bases spanning the gap. The CDR3 extends over 13 amino acids. CDR3 region: CASSQDQDQPQHF. CDR3 sequence (DNA): TGTGCCAGCAGCCAAGATCAGGATCAGCCCCAGCATTTT.

The CDR3 is CASTYRDSTNEKLFF. CDR3 nucleotides: TGTGCCAGCACCTACAGGGATTCAACTAATGAAAAACTGTTTTTT. The V call is TRBV6-2 or TRBV6-3, the J call TRBJ1-4; D is possibly TRBD1 (6 bases). In germline, CDR1 is MNHEY, CDR2 SVGEGT. Between the trimmed V and J ends, which lost 7 bases and 0 bases, there was a span of 12 bases. The CDR3 consists of 15 residues.

The sample holds a few counts of this clonotype. This chain uses TRBV5-1 with TRBJ1-6; the match to TRBD1 covers 9 bases. The CDR3 loop spans 16 amino acids. Trimming cost V 4 bases and J 5 bases; bases outside gene matches: 7. Germline V gene lookup returns CDR1 SGHRS and CDR2 YFSETQ. The CDR3 DNA is TGCGCCAGCAGCCGGGACAGGGTGGAAAATAATTCACCCCTCCACTTT. Amino acids: CASSRDRVENNSPLHF. Drawing the rest from reference TRBV5-1 and TRBJ1-6, the complete variable domain is KAGVTQTPRYLIKTRGQQVTLSCSPISGHRSVSWYQQTPGQGLQFLFEYFSETQRNKGNFPGRFSGRQFSNSRSEMNVSTLELGDSALYLCASSRDRVENNSPLHFGNGTRLTVT.

This clonotype was detected many times. The J gene is TRBJ1-1, the V gene TRBV4-1; the match to TRBD1 covers 7 bases. V lost 0 bases and J lost 0; bases outside the gene matches: 4. The germline gives CDR1 MGHRA, CDR2 YSYEKL. The CDR3 runs to 16 residues. The CDR3 loop is CASSQDRGGVNTEAFF. In nucleotides, the CDR3 is TGCGCCAGCAGCCAAGACAGGGGGGGGGTGAACACTGAAGCTTTCTTT.

This clonotype appeared many times. The gene calls are TRBV11-3 and TRBJ1-6; a possible D gene is TRBD1 (6 bases). Germline values: CDR1 SGHNT, CDR2 YENEEA. V was trimmed by 2 bases and J by 7 bases, leaving 12 bases between them. The CDR3 has 15 residues. The CDR3 DNA sequence: TGTGCCAGCAGCTTAAGCGGGGACAAAAATTCACCCCTCCACTTT. Protein: CASSLSGDKNSPLHF.

This clonotype has at least ten counts. The rearrangement joins TRBV18 to TRBJ2-7, with 12 bases matching TRBD1. J lost 7 bases, V lost 6 bases, and 7 bases had no gene match. The CDR3 totals 14 residues. The V gene's germline CDR1 is KGHSH and CDR2 LQKENI. The chain's CDR3 is CASSLGQGAGEQYF. DNA of the CDR3: TGTGCCAGCTCGCTGGGACAGGGGGCAGGGGAGCAGTACTTC.

This clonotype occurred a few times. J is TRBJ1-5 and V is TRBV24-1, with 7 positions matching TRBD1. Germline values: CDR1 KGHDR, CDR2 SFDVKD. J gave up 3 bases and V 4 bases, and 8 bases lay outside the gene matches. The CDR3 has 16 amino acids. The CDR3, as DNA: TGTGCCACCAGTGACGGAGGCAGGGGGAACAATCAGCCCCAGCATTTT. Its translation: CATSDGGRGNNQPQHF.